This section outlines one T cell receptor beta chain sequence together with its context. Its binding antigen is unknown. Base qualities are missing; no much larger clone stands one base away. These data originate in a study of blood T cell repertoires in COVID-19 (TCRdb year 2020). Regarding the research as a whole: Collaborator samples came from the United States, Italy and Spain and covered acute and convalescent phases of COVID-19. The material from the prospective study consisted of cDNA or gDNA derived from T cells, B-cell-depleted T cells, or PBMCs. The dataset comprised deeply sampled blood TCRbeta repertoires from subjects exposed to, actively infected with, or recovered from COVID-19. The repertoires were released in a freely available public database intended as a resource for research on the immune response to SARS-CoV-2. Samples came from the ongoing ImmuneRACE study (first 160 participants) plus 1,254 subjects from 6 global collaborators. A de-identified subject ID, COVID-19 status, age in years and sex were almost always included in the sample metadata. Where available, HLA class I and class II types were obtained from metadata supplied by the sample provider rather than from assay-based typing.

The research as a whole found: The quantity of clinical and demographic metadata differed by source and by participant and was supplied without curation.

One collaborating source in Seattle enrolled patients during active infection and followed them longitudinally through the course of disease. Whole blood was collected in K2EDTA tubes by collaborating institutions according to the institutions' own protocols. For TCRbeta analysis, collaborator samples were shipped as frozen whole blood, as isolated PBMCs, or as DNA extracted from either sample type. TCRbeta CDR3 regions were amplified from genomic DNA by means of the immunoSEQ Assay, a bias-controlled multiplex PCR. Per the original workflow: The number of nucleated cells in each sample was estimated from the amplification of reference gene primers within the assay. To quantify the absolute abundance of each unique TCRbeta CDR3 rearrangement, sequence reads were collapsed and filtered. Productive Simpson clonality was computed per sample as the square root of Simpson's diversity index over productive rearrangements. Not all clones reach the TCRdb copy of this immuneACCESS table, which keeps in-frame sequences only. Checked studies attribute under half of the gap to unresolved V genes and leave the rest unexplained. D and trimming come from the DNA, and the V and J calls and clone size come from that table. Here the sample has fewer than 450,000 clones; 80% to 90% occur a single time. Of the sample, about 6% falls within the top ten clones.

The germline V gene gives CDR1 as SGHTA and CDR2 as FQGNSA. The CDR3 measures 16 amino acids from cysteine to phenylalanine. The only DNA kept is the CDR3, 48 bases in frame from the first base. The V and J ends are trimmed by 1 base and 7 bases, leaving 16 bases between them. The clonotype comes from a woman aged 50 to 60 with COVID-19, enrolled during active disease. The rearranged chain carries TRBV7-2 and TRBJ1-4; TRBD1 is a possible D gene, resting on 5 matching bases. The sequenced sample consisted of peripheral blood. The DNA reads TGTGCCAGCAGCTTAGGGGGGGGACTAGGGGCTGAAAAACTGTTTTTT. This yields the protein CASSLGGGLGAEKLFF. The full variable domain, completed from the reference TRBV7-2 and TRBJ1-4 proteins outside the CDR3, reads GAGVSQSPSNKVTEKGKDVELRCDPISGHTALYWYRQSLGQGLEFLIYFQGNSAPDKSGLPSDRFSAERTGGSVSTLTIQRTQQEDSAVYLCASSLGGGLGAEKLFFGSGTQLSVL.